This TCR beta chain emerged from a study of radiotherapy plus CTLA-4 blockade in lung cancer. Notes on the study in general: Expansion of tumor-derived TCR clones was observed in blood after radiotherapy plus ipilimumab.

Per germline, CDR1 WNHNN and CDR2 SYGVQD (reference sequence). The V end lost 2 bases, the J end lost 6 bases, and 11 bases lay between the germline ends. The CDR3 runs to 13 residues. The method was immunoSEQ multiplex PCR; TCRdb's version includes in-frame clones alone and lacks a portion of them. The sample gives tens of thousands of clones, roughly three quarters of which show up once; around 8% is in the top ten. Note on this clone: The antigen is not known.

This TCR derives from a human donor with non-small cell lung cancer who had stable disease on radiotherapy plus ipilimumab. This chain connects TRBV10-1 to TRBJ2-7; possibly TRBD1 for D (6 bases). The sequenced sample was peripheral blood, obtained from a patient treated with radiotherapy plus ipilimumab. DNA for the CDR3: TGCGCCAGCAGTGAGACAACAGGGTCCGAGCAGTACGTC. Translating gives CASSETTGSEQYV.